These 18 T cell receptor beta chains originate from one sample sequenced in a study of T cell responses to AZD1222 COVID-19 vaccine. Using immunoSEQ multiplex PCR, the repertoire was profiled, and TCRdb retains in-frame clones only, with some absent. The sample shows 90,000 to 130,000 clones, 94% of them seen only once. Material: peripheral blood, obtained 28 days after the second AZD1222 dose. The receptors shown here come from an adult who received the AZD1222 COVID-19 vaccine.

V is TRBV27 and J is TRBJ2-7, with D possibly matching TRBD1 (5 bases). The V and J ends lost 2 bases and 4 bases respectively, with 12 bases between them. CDR3 length: 14 residues. Germline V CDR1 and CDR2: MNHEY, SMNVEV (reference sequence). CDR3 coding DNA: TGTGCCAGCAGTTTACAGGGTCCTCGTTACGAGCAGTACTTC. Translation gives CASSLQGPRYEQYF.

This chain uses TRBV19 with TRBJ2-1; D is undetermined. Germline assignment: CDR1 LNHDA and CDR2 SQIVND (reference sequence). The CDR3 is made up of 15 amino acids. V lost 5 bases to trimming and J lost 9 bases, with 20 bases between them. This chain's CDR3 is CASSGWAFPAVEQFF. The CDR3 DNA is TGTGCCAGTAGTGGATGGGCCTTCCCGGCGGTTGAGCAGTTCTTC.

The chain recombines TRBV9 with TRBJ1-3; tentative D call: TRBD1 (5 bases). CDR1 is SGDLS and CDR2 is YYNGEE in the germline V gene. The CDR3 extends over 14 amino acids. The V end was cut by 3 bases, the J end by 4 bases, with 11 bases between. The CDR3 is CASSGGFQGNTIYF. The CDR3 coding sequence is TGTGCCAGCAGCGGGGGGTTCCAGGGAAACACCATATATTTT. Supplemented by reference TRBV9 and TRBJ1-3, the full variable domain reads DSGVTQTPKHLITATGQRVTLRCSPRSGDLSVYWYQQSLDQGLQFLIQYYNGEERAKGNILERFSAQQFPDLHSELNLSSLELGDSALYFCASSGGFQGNTIYFGEGSWLTVV.

To note about this clone: A junction boundary mismatches the germline segment, possibly from a read error. The chain has TRBV12-5 and TRBJ1-1; D is undetermined. CDR1 and CDR2 from the germline V gene are LGHNT and FRNRAP. The CDR3 runs 14 residues. CDR3 region: CASGLVRGNAEAFF. In nucleotides, the CDR3 is TGTGCTAGTGGTTTGGTTCGAGGGAACGCTGAAGCTTTCTTT.

The chain has TRBV11-2 and TRBJ2-7; perhaps TRBD2 as D (6 bases). The CDR3 length is 13 residues. Per the germline V gene, CDR1 is SGHAT and CDR2 is FQNNGV. The V and J ends lost 1 base and 3 bases respectively, with 7 bases between them. CDR3 sequence: CASSLGRDYEQYF. The DNA for the CDR3 is TGTGCCAGCAGCTTAGGGAGGGACTACGAGCAGTACTTC. Full variable domain (remainder filled in from reference TRBV11-2 and TRBJ2-7): EAGVAQSPRYKIIEKRQSVAFWCNPISGHATLYWYQQILGQGPKLLIQFQNNGVVDDSQLPKDRFSAERLKGVDSTLKIQPAKLEDSAVYLCASSLGRDYEQYFGPGTRLTVT.

V usage is TRBV5-6 and J usage is TRBJ1-4; the match to TRBD1 covers 7 bases. With V trimmed by 0 bases and J by 8 bases, 10 bases remained unmatched. This CDR3 comprises 16 residues. CDR1 and CDR2 from the germline V gene are SGHDT and YYEEEE. The CDR3 sequence is CASSLERGGAAEKLFF. The CDR3 nucleotides read TGTGCCAGCAGCTTGGAACGAGGGGGCGCAGCGGAAAAACTGTTTTTT.

V is TRBV3-1 (or the pseudogene TRBV3-2) and J is TRBJ2-1, with TRBD2 as a possible D gene (6 bases). This CDR3 is 15 amino acids long. CDR1 is LGHDT and CDR2 is YNNKEL in the germline V gene (reference sequence). Trimming took 0 bases from V and 0 from J, leaving 6 bases between them. CDR3 bases: TGTGCCAGCAGCCAAGAGCGGGGCTCCTACAATGAGCAGTTCTTC. Amino acids: CASSQERGSYNEQFF.

The chain has TRBV7-8 and TRBJ2-7; weak D call: TRBD2 (6 bases). Germline-derived CDR1 and CDR2 are SGHVS and FQNEAQ. Trimming pared 4 bases from V and 2 bases from J, leaving 12 bases between. The CDR3 is 14 amino acids. The CDR3 loop is CASSWAGPPYEQYF. The CDR3 coding sequence is TGTGCCAGCAGCTGGGCGGGACCACCCTACGAGCAGTACTTC. Filled out from reference TRBV7-8 and TRBJ2-7, the complete variable domain reads GAGVSQSPRYKVAKRGQDVALRCDPISGHVSLFWYQQALGQGPEFLTYFQNEAQLDKSGLPSDRFFAERPEGSVSTLKIQRTQQEDSAVYLCASSWAGPPYEQYFGPGTRLTVT.

V and J are TRBV5-6 and TRBJ1-6; 10 bases line up with TRBD1. This CDR3 is 13 amino acids long. V dropped 8 bases and J dropped 10; count of bases not matched to a gene: 6. Germline V CDR1 and CDR2: SGHDT, YYEEEE. In DNA form, the CDR3 reads TGTGCCAGAGGGGACAGGGGAGACTCACCCCTCCACTTT. Amino acids: CARGDRGDSPLHF.

As to this clone: Additional DNA sequences in this sample encode the identical CDR3. The chain's CDR3 is CASSLVGLGNQPQHF. Here the CDR3 DNA reads TGTGCCAGCAGCTTAGTAGGTTTAGGGAATCAGCCCCAGCATTTT. The gene calls are TRBV7-2 and TRBJ1-5; D is unclear. V lost 1 base, J lost 4 bases, and 11 bases lay in between. The CDR3 length is 15 residues. In germline, CDR1 is SGHTA, CDR2 FQGNSA. The whole variable domain, remainder taken from reference TRBV7-2 and TRBJ1-5, is GAGVSQSPSNKVTEKGKDVELRCDPISGHTALYWYRQSLGQGLEFLIYFQGNSAPDKSGLPSDRFSAERTGGSVSTLTIQRTQQEDSAVYLCASSLVGLGNQPQHFGDGTRLSIL.

This chain connects TRBV2 to TRBJ2-7, with D hard to call. The CDR3 totals 12 residues. From germline, CDR1 is SNHLY and CDR2 FYNNEI. Trimming stripped 3 bases from V and 5 bases from J, with 8 bases between. The CDR3: CASSERPDEQYF. As DNA, the CDR3 is TGTGCCAGCAGTGAGAGACCGGACGAGCAGTACTTC.

The chain uses TRBV19 and TRBJ1-5; D is unclear. Germline V lookup: CDR1 LNHDA, CDR2 SQIVND (reference sequence). V was trimmed by 7 bases and J by 0 bases, leaving 16 bases between them. The CDR3 loop spans 16 amino acids. The CDR3 reads CASNPGGGYSNQPQHF. In nucleotides, the CDR3 is TGTGCCAGTAACCCCGGCGGAGGTTATAGCAATCAGCCCCAGCATTTT.

This chain joins TRBV28 and TRBJ1-3; the D gene is possibly TRBD1 (6 bases). Trimming stripped 0 bases from V and 0 bases from J, with 12 bases between. The CDR3 spans 17 residues. Germline assignment: CDR1 MDHEN and CDR2 SYDVKM. The CDR3 loop is CASSLWQGLNSGNTIYF. The CDR3 DNA follows: TGTGCCAGCAGTTTATGGCAGGGGTTAAACTCTGGAAACACCATATATTTT.

The V and J genes are TRBV3-1 (or the pseudogene TRBV3-2) and TRBJ2-7; possible D gene TRBD1, 5 bases. The V end was cut by 0 bases, the J end by 10 bases, with 10 bases between. This CDR3 region has 12 residues. Germline V gene lookup returns CDR1 LGHDT and CDR2 YNNKEL (reference sequence). The CDR3 spells CASSQERGFQYF. CDR3 DNA sequence: TGTGCCAGCAGCCAAGAAAGGGGATTCCAGTACTTC.

The chain carries TRBV5-1 and TRBJ1-2; a possible D gene is TRBD1 (5 bases). Germline assignment: CDR1 SGHRS and CDR2 YFSETQ. CDR3 length: 14 amino acids. Trimming removed 0 bases from V and 7 bases from J, with 13 bases in between. The CDR3 DNA follows: TGCGCCAGCAGCTTGGATCAGGGAGGGTTTGGCTACACCTTC. Translating it yields CASSLDQGGFGYTF.

This clone has only one observation. Other DNA sequences of this sample code for an identical CDR3. V usage is TRBV7-9 and J usage is TRBJ1-1, with D unclear. Germline lookup yields CDR1 SEHNR and CDR2 FQNEAQ (reference sequence). V was trimmed by 5 bases and J by 1 base, leaving 8 bases between them. This CDR3 contains 13 residues. CDR3 sequence: CASSSRENTEAFF. In DNA, the CDR3 is TGTGCCAGCAGCAGCCGGGAGAACACTGAAGCTTTCTTT.

CDR3 loop: CASSAREISVTDTQYF. In nucleotides, the CDR3 is TGTGCCAGCAGCGCTCGGGAAATCAGCGTTACAGATACGCAGTATTTT. The gene calls are TRBV7-9 and TRBJ2-3; TRBD2 is a possible D gene (5 bases). CDR3 length: 16 residues. V lost 5 bases and J 3 bases, leaving 18 bases between the germline ends. Per the germline V gene, CDR1 is SEHNR and CDR2 is FQNEAQ (reference sequence). Full variable domain (rest looked up from reference TRBV7-9 and TRBJ2-3): DTGVSQNPRHKITKRGQNVTFRCDPISEHNRLYWYRQTLGQGPEFLTYFQNEAQLEKSRLLSDRFSAERPKGSFSTLEIQRTEQGDSAMYLCASSAREISVTDTQYFGPGTRLTVL.

The chain recombines TRBV7-9 with TRBJ2-1; possible D gene TRBD1, 5 bases. V lost 5 bases and J lost 5, with 13 bases in between. Germline values: CDR1 SEHNR, CDR2 FQNEAQ (reference sequence). This CDR3 spans 14 amino acids. The CDR3 spells CASSLGRQNNEQFF. The CDR3 DNA follows: TGTGCCAGCAGCCTTGGTAGACAGAACAATGAGCAGTTCTTC. The full variable domain, its missing parts supplied by reference TRBV7-9 and TRBJ2-1, is DTGVSQNPRHKITKRGQNVTFRCDPISEHNRLYWYRQTLGQGPEFLTYFQNEAQLEKSRLLSDRFSAERPKGSFSTLEIQRTEQGDSAMYLCASSLGRQNNEQFFGPGTRLTVL.